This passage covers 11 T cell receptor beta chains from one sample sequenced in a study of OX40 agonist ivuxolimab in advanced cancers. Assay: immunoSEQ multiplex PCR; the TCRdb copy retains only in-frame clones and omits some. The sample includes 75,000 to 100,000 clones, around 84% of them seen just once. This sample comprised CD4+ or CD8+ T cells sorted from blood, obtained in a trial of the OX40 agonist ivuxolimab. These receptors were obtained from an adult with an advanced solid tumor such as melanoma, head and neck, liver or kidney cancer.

As DNA, the CDR3 is TGTGCCAGCAGTACAACAGGCGCGCCCACAGATACGCAGTATTTT. This codes for CASSTTGAPTDTQYF. The chain is built from TRBV6-6 and TRBJ2-3; D perhaps matches TRBD1 (5 bases). Germline loops: CDR1 MNHNY, CDR2 SVGAGI (reference sequence). V dropped 5 bases and J dropped 2 bases, with 14 bases sitting between them. The CDR3 covers 15 residues.

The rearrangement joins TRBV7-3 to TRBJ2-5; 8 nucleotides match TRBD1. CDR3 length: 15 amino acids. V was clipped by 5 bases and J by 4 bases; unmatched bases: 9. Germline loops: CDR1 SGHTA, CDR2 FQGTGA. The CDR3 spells CASSPTGQGRETQYF. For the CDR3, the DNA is TGTGCCAGCAGCCCAACCGGACAGGGTCGAGAGACCCAGTACTTC. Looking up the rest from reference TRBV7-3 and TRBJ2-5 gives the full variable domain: GAGVSQTPSNKVTEKGKYVELRCDPISGHTALYWYRQSLGQGPEFLIYFQGTGAADDSGLPNDRFFAVRPEGSVSTLKIQRTERGDSAVYLCASSPTGQGRETQYFGPGTRLLVL.

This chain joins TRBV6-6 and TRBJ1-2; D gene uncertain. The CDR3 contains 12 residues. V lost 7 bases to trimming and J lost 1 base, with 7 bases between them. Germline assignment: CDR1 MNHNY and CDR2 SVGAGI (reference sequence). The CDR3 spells CASKDNNYGYTF. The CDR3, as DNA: TGTGCCAGCAAAGACAATAACTATGGCTACACCTTC.

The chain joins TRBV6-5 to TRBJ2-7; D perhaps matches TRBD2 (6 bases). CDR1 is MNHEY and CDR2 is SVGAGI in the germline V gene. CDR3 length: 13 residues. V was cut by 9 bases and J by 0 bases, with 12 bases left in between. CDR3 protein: CASGLPSSYEQYF. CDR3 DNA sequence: TGTGCCAGTGGACTACCGTCCTCCTACGAGCAGTACTTC.

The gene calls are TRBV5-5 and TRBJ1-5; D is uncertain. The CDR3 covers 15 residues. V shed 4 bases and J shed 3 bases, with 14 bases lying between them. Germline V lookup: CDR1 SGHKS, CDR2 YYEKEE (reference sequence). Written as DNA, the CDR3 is TGTGCCAGCAGCCCGGCGGCAGGCCTCAATCAGCCCCAGCATTTT. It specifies CASSPAAGLNQPQHF.

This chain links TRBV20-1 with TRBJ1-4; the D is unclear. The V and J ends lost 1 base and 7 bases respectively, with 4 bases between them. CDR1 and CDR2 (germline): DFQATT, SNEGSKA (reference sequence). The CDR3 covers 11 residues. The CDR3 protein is CSARVLEKLFF. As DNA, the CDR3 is TGCAGTGCTAGAGTTCTTGAAAAACTGTTTTTT.

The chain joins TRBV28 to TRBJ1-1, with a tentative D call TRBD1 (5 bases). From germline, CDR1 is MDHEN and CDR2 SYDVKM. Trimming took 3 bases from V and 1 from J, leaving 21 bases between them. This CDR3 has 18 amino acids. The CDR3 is CASSFGPLGVGENTEAFF. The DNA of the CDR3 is TGTGCCAGCAGTTTTGGGCCCTTAGGGGTTGGTGAGAACACTGAAGCTTTCTTT. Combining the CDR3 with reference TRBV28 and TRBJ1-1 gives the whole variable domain DVKVTQSSRYLVKRTGEKVFLECVQDMDHENMFWYRQDPGLGLRLIYFSYDVKMKEKGDIPEGYSVSREKKERFSLILESASTNQTSMYLCASSFGPLGVGENTEAFFGQGTRLTVV.

CDR3 bases: TGTGCCAGCAGCCAAGGTGACAGGTACCAAGAGACCCAGTACTTC. As protein: CASSQGDRYQETQYF. This chain connects TRBV11-2 to TRBJ2-5; D is possibly TRBD1 (6 bases). Trimming shortened V by 5 bases and J by 0 bases, and 13 bases separated the two germline ends. The CDR3 totals 15 residues. Germline V lookup: CDR1 SGHAT, CDR2 FQNNGV.

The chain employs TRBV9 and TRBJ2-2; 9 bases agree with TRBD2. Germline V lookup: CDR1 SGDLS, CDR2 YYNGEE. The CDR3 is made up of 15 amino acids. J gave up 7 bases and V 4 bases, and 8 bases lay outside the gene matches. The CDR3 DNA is TGTGCCAGCAGCCCCGGCGGGGGGGCCTTCGGGGAGCTGTTTTTT. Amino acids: CASSPGGGAFGELFF. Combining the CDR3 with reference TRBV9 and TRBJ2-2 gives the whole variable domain DSGVTQTPKHLITATGQRVTLRCSPRSGDLSVYWYQQSLDQGLQFLIQYYNGEERAKGNILERFSAQQFPDLHSELNLSSLELGDSALYFCASSPGGGAFGELFFGEGSRLTVL.

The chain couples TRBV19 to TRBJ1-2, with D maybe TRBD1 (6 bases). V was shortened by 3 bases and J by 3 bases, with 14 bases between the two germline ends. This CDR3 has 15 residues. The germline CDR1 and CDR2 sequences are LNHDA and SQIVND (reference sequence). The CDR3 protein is CASSISGTLDYGYTF. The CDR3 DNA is TGTGCCAGTAGTATCTCGGGGACATTGGACTATGGCTACACCTTC.

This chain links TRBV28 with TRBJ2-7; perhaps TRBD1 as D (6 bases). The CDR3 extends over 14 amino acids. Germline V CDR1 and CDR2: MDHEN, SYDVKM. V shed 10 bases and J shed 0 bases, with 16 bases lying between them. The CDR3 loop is CAISRTGSSYEQYV. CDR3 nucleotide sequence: TGTGCCATCAGCCGCACAGGGAGCTCCTACGAGCAGTACGTC.